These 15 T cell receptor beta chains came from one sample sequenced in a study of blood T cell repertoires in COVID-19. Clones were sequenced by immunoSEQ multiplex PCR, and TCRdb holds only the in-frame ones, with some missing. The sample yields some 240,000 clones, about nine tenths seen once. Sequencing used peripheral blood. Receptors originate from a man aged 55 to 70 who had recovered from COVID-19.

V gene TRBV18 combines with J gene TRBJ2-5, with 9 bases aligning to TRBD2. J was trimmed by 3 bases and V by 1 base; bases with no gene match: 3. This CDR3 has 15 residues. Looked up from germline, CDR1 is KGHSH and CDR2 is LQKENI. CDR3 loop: CASSPLSGGKETQYF. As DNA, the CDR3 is TGTGCCAGCTCACCACTAAGCGGGGGGAAAGAGACCCAGTACTTC.

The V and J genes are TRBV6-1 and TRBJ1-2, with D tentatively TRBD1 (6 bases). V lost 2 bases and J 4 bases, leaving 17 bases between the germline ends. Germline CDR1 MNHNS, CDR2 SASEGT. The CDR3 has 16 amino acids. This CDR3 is CASSERGGGNSYGYTF. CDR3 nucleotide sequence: TGTGCCAGCAGTGAACGAGGGGGGGGAAACAGCTATGGCTACACCTTC.

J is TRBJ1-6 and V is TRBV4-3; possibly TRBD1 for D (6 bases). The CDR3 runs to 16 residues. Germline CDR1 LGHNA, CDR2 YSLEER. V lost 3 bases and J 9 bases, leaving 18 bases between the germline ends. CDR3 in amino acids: CASSQESDSRVSPLHF. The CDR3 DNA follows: TGCGCCAGCAGCCAGGAATCGGACAGCCGAGTTTCACCCCTCCACTTT.

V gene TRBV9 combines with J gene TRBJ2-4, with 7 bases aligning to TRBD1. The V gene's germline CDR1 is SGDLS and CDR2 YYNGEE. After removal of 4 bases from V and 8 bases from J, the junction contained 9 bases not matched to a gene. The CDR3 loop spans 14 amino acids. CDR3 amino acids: CASSTSTGLDIQYF. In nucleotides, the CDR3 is TGTGCCAGCAGCACTTCGACAGGGTTAGACATTCAGTACTTC.

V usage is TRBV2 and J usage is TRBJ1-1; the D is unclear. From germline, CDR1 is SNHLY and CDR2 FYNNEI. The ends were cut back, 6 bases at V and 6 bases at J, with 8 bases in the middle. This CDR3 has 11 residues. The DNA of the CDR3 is TGTGCCAGCAGGGGGAGGGCTGAAGCTTTCTTT. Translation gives CASRGRAEAFF.

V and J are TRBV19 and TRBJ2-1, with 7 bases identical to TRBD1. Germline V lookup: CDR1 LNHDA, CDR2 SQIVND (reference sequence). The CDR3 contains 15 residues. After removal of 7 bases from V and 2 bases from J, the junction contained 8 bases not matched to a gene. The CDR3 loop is CASTRQGGTYNEQFF. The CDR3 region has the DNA TGTGCCAGTACGAGACAGGGTGGCACCTACAATGAGCAGTTCTTC.

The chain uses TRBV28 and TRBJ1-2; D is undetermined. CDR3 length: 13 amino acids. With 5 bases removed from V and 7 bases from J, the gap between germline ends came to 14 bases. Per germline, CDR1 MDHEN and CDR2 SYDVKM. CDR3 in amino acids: CASSPLVTVGYTF. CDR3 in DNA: TGTGCCAGCAGTCCCTTGGTTACGGTTGGCTACACCTTC.

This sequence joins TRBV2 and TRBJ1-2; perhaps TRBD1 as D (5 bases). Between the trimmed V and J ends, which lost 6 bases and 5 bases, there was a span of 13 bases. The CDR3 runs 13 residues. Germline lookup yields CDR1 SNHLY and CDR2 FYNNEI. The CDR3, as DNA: TGTGCCAGCAGGCTGAGGGGAGGGTATGGCTACACCTTC. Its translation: CASRLRGGYGYTF.

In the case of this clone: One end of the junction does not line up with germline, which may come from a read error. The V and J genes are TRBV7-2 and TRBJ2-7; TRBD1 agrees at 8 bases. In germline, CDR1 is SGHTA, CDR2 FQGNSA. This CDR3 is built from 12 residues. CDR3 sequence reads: CACRGPTYEQYF. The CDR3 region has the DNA TGTGCCTGCAGGGGGCCTACCTACGAGCAGTACTTC.

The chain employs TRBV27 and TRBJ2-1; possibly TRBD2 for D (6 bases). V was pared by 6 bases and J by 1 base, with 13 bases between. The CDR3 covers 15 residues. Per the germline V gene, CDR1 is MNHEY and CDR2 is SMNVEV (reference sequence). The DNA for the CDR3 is TGTGCCAGCAGGCTATCGCGGGGTTCCTACAATGAGCAGTTCTTC. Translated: CASRLSRGSYNEQFF.

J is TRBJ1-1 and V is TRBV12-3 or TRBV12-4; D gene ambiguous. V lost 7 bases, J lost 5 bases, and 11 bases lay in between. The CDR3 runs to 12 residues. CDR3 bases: TGTGCCAGCACCAAGACGGGGACTGAAGCTTTCTTT. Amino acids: CASTKTGTEAFF.

The DNA for the CDR3 is TGTGCCAGCAGCTTACAGGGGGGGGCCGGGGAGCTGTTTTTT. This codes for CASSLQGGAGELFF. The V and J genes are TRBV6-5 and TRBJ2-2, with D possibly being TRBD1 (8 bases). V was pared by 6 bases and J by 6 bases, with 14 bases between. The CDR3 loop spans 14 amino acids. CDR1 and CDR2 from the germline V gene are MNHEY and SVGAGI.

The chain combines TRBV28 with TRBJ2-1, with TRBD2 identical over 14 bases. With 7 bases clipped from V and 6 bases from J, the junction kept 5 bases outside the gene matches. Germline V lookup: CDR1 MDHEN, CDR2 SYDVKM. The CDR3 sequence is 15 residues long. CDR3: CASTRGTSGSNEQFF. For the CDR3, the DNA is TGTGCCAGCACCCGGGGGACTAGCGGGAGCAATGAGCAGTTCTTC.

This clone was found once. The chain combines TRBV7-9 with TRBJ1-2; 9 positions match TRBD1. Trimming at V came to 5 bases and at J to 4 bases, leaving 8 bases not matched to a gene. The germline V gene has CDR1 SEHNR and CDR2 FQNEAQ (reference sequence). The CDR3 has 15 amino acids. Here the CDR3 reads CASSPPGQGVYGYTF. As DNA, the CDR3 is TGTGCCAGCAGCCCCCCGGGACAGGGAGTCTATGGCTACACCTTC. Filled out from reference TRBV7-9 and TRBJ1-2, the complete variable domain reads DTGVSQNPRHKITKRGQNVTFRCDPISEHNRLYWYRQTLGQGPEFLTYFQNEAQLEKSRLLSDRFSAERPKGSFSTLEIQRTEQGDSAMYLCASSPPGQGVYGYTFGSGTRLTVV.

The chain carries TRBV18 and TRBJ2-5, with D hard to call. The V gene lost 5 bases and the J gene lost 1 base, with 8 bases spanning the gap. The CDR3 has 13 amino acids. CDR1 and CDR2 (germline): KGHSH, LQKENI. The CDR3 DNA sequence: TGTGCCAGCTCATCAGTACGCCAAGAGACCCAGTACTTC. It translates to CASSSVRQETQYF.